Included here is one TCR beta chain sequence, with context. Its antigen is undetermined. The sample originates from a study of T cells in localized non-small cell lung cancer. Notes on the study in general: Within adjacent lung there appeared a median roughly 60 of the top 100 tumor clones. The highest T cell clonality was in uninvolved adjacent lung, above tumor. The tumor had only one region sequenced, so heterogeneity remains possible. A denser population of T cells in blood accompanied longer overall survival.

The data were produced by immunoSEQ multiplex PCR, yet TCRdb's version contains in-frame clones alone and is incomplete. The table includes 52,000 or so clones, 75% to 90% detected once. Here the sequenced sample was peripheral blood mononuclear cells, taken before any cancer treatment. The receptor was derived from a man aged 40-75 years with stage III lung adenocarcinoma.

The CDR3 DNA follows: TGTGCCAGCAGCCAGGGTGGCGGGCAAGAGACCCAGTACTTC. Its translation is CASSQGGGQETQYF. The V gene is TRBV7-9, the J gene TRBJ2-5; perhaps D is TRBD1 or TRBD2 (5 bases each). V lost 5 bases to trimming and J lost 2 bases, with 12 bases between them. Looked up from germline, CDR1 is SEHNR and CDR2 is FQNEAQ (reference sequence). The CDR3 totals 14 residues. The entire variable domain, with the rest obtained from reference TRBV7-9 and TRBJ2-5, is as follows: DTGVSQNPRHKITKRGQNVTFRCDPISEHNRLYWYRQTLGQGPEFLTYFQNEAQLEKSRLLSDRFSAERPKGSFSTLEIQRTEQGDSAMYLCASSQGGGQETQYFGPGTRLLVL.